This record looks at one T cell receptor beta chain sequence and its context. The sample comes from a study of T-cell reconstitution after alpha-beta-depleted transplantation in children. The germline CDR1 and CDR2 sequences are DFQATT and SNEGSKA (reference sequence). V shed 3 bases and J shed 4 bases, with 23 bases lying between them. The CDR3 extends over 17 amino acids. This sample's TCRbeta library carried unique molecular identifier barcodes. TCRdb fed the PCR reads into MiXCR, producing one record per CDR3 protein. Of about 540,000 distinct CDR3 sequences in the sample, around 27% were seen once.

Sequencing was performed on PBMCs, taken before TCRalphabeta/CD19-depleted stem cell transplant. The chain recombines TRBV20-1 with TRBJ2-3, with D possibly called TRBD1 or TRBD2 (6 bases each). This clonotype originated in a boy in the first two years of life with Wiskott-Aldrich syndrome, due to receive a stem cell transplant. The CDR3 nucleotides read TGCAGTGCTAGCCCTTTTCGAAGGGGGGAGATCCCAGATACGCAGTATTTT. Protein sequence: CSASPFRRGEIPDTQYF.